This T cell receptor beta chain stems from a study of beta chain features in type 1 diabetes. What was sequenced were expressed TCRB transcripts, since all of the isolated RNA had been reverse transcribed. TCRdb keeps only in-frame clones here, not all; method: immunoSEQ multiplex PCR. The repertoire holds 95,000 to 150,000 clones, with 16% as singletons. The CDR3 consists of 10 residues. CDR1 is DFQATT, CDR2 SNEGSKA, per germline (reference sequence). Trimming cost V 4 bases and J 2 bases, with 3 bases left between them. Study-wide findings and caveats: The VDJ junctions of type 1 diabetes patients carried fewer insertions and more deletions. The study found moderately but significantly shorter TCRB CDR3s in all four CD4+ subsets of Type 1 diabetes patients.

Of note for this clone: Antigen unknown.

Material for sequencing was central memory CD4+ T cells from blood. The rearrangement links TRBV20-1 to TRBJ2-7; the D is unclear. This receptor was obtained from a man under 40 with type 1 diabetes. The chain's CDR3 is CSAKTYEQYF. The CDR3 region has the DNA TGCAGTGCTAAGACCTACGAGCAGTACTTC.